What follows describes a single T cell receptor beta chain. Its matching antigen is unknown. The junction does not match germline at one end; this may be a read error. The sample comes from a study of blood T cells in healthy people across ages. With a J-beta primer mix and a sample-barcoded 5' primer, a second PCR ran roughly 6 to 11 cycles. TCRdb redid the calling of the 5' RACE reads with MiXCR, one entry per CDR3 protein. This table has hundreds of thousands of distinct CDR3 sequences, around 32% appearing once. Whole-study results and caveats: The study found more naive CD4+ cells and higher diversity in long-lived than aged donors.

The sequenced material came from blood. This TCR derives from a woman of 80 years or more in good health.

The CDR3, as DNA: TGTGCCGGCAGGGGTAAGGAGGGAGAGACTCAGTTCTTC. This gives the protein CAGRGKEGETQFF. The rearrangement uses TRBV6-1 and TRBJ2-1; tentatively, D is TRBD1 or TRBD2 (6 bases each). CDR1 MNHNS and CDR2 SASEGT come from the germline V gene. CDR3 length: 13 amino acids.